These 28 T cell receptor beta chains came from one sample sequenced in a study of blood T cells in healthy people across ages. A second roughly 7 to 12 cycle PCR used barcoded and J-beta primers. TCRdb independently ran MiXCR on the 5' RACE reads; one entry per CDR3 protein. The table lists 600,000 to 1,000,000 distinct CDR3 sequences, 20% to 25% of them singletons. Another study also made use of these data, one on T cells of mothers and their children.

The specimen sequenced was blood. These receptors all stem from a boy younger than 18 in good health.

V and J are TRBV7-9 and TRBJ2-1; no definite D call. There are 14 residues in the CDR3. The V end lost 1 base, the J end lost 3 bases, and 7 bases lay between the germline ends. The V gene's germline CDR1 is SEHNR and CDR2 FQNEAQ (reference sequence). CDR3 in amino acids: CASSLESDYNEQFF. As DNA, the CDR3 is TGTGCCAGCAGCTTAGAGTCGGACTACAATGAGCAGTTCTTC.

This clonotype was detected a few times. This rearrangement joins TRBV19 to TRBJ2-1; D may match TRBD1 or TRBD2 (6 bases each). This CDR3 region has 15 residues. CDR1 LNHDA and CDR2 SQIVND come from the germline V gene (reference sequence). V lost 6 bases to trimming and J lost 1 base, with 13 bases between them. The chain's CDR3 is CASRKEGESYNEQFF. The CDR3 nucleotides are TGTGCCAGTAGAAAGGAGGGGGAGTCCTACAATGAGCAGTTCTTC.

This clonotype was detected only a few times. The V gene is TRBV12-3 or TRBV12-4, the J gene TRBJ1-5, with D unclear. The CDR3 is 15 amino acids. Between the trimmed V and J ends, which lost 1 base and 0 bases, there was a span of 7 bases. This CDR3 reads CASSLGTASNQPQHF. The DNA of the CDR3 is TGTGCCAGCAGTTTAGGCACCGCTAGCAATCAGCCCCAGCATTTT.

This chain uses TRBV2 with TRBJ1-2; D is undetermined. This CDR3 region has 15 residues. Germline V lookup: CDR1 SNHLY, CDR2 FYNNEI. V shed 7 bases and J shed 1 base, with 16 bases lying between them. For the CDR3, the DNA is TGTGCCAGCACTCCGGAGTTCAGTCTTAACTATGGCTACACCTTC. This translates into CASTPEFSLNYGYTF.

This sequence joins TRBV29-1 and TRBJ2-5, with D perhaps TRBD1 (6 bases). The closer fit of TRBJ2-1 to the DNA end suggests the J call may be wrong. Germline V gives CDR1 SQVTM, CDR2 ANQGSEA. CDR3 size: 14 residues. The CDR3 loop is CSVDGQGLSNEQFF. For the CDR3, the DNA is TGCAGCGTTGACGGCCAGGGGCTCTCCAATGAGCAGTTCTTC.

This clonotype showed up just a few times. J is TRBJ2-1 and V is TRBV28; D gene uncertain. CDR3 size: 13 residues. CDR1 is MDHEN and CDR2 is SYDVKM in the germline V gene. The V end lost 7 bases, the J end lost 0 bases, and 7 bases lay between the germline ends. The CDR3 loop is CASMLYSYNEQFF. CDR3 nucleotide sequence: TGTGCCAGCATGCTCTACTCCTACAATGAGCAGTTCTTC. Based on the CDR3 plus reference TRBV28 and TRBJ2-1, the full variable domain is DVKVTQSSRYLVKRTGEKVFLECVQDMDHENMFWYRQDPGLGLRLIYFSYDVKMKEKGDIPEGYSVSREKKERFSLILESASTNQTSMYLCASMLYSYNEQFFGPGTRLTVL.

The chain recombines TRBV7-9 with TRBJ2-3; maybe TRBD2 (6 bases). Trimming shortened V by 5 bases and J by 2 bases, and 17 bases separated the two germline ends. The CDR3 runs 16 residues. In germline, CDR1 is SEHNR, CDR2 FQNEAQ (reference sequence). CDR3 DNA sequence: TGTGCCAGCAGCATCGGACTATCGGGCTACACAGATACGCAGTATTTT. Its protein product is CASSIGLSGYTDTQYF.

This clonotype appeared a few times. V usage is TRBV15 and J usage is TRBJ1-6, with D tentatively TRBD1 (5 bases). Germline CDR1 LNHNV, CDR2 YYDKDF (reference sequence). Trimming left V 0 bases short and J 7 bases short, with 10 bases between. This CDR3 has 15 residues. The CDR3 DNA reads as TGTGCCACCAGCAGAGAAACAGGCGGGAATTCACCCCTCCACTTT. This translates into CATSRETGGNSPLHF. Filled out from reference TRBV15 and TRBJ1-6, the complete variable domain reads DAMVIQNPRYQVTQFGKPVTLSCSQTLNHNVMYWYQQKSSQAPKLLFHYYDKDFNNEADTPDNFQSRRPNTSFCFLDIRSPGLGDTAMYLCATSRETGGNSPLHFGNGTRLTVT.

This clonotype was seen a few times. J is TRBJ1-3 and V is TRBV28; D is possibly TRBD1 (6 bases). Germline V gene sequence: CDR1 MDHEN, CDR2 SYDVKM. V lost 5 bases, J lost 3 bases, and 20 bases lay in between. CDR3 size: 17 residues. The CDR3 coding sequence is TGTGCCAGCAGTACGAGGACAGCGACCGACTTTGGAAACACCATATATTTT. It codes for CASSTRTATDFGNTIYF.

The V and J genes are TRBV29-1 and TRBJ1-1, with TRBD1 as a possible D gene (5 bases). V gave up 4 bases and J gave up 1 base, with 10 bases separating them. Germline lookup yields CDR1 SQVTM and CDR2 ANQGSEA. The CDR3 totals 13 residues. As DNA, the CDR3 is TGCAGCGTTGTTCTCGGGGCGAACACTGAAGCTTTCTTT. Protein sequence: CSVVLGANTEAFF.

The chain is built from TRBV7-3 and TRBJ2-2; 13 nucleotides line up with TRBD2. After removal of 4 bases from V and 7 bases from J, the junction contained 3 bases not matched to a gene. CDR1 and CDR2 (germline): SGHTA, FQGTGA. CDR3 length equals 15 residues. CDR3 nucleotide sequence: TGTGCCAGCAGCTGGACTAGCGGGAGCGTCGGGGAGCTGTTTTTT. Its protein product is CASSWTSGSVGELFF.

This clonotype was seen just once. The CDR3: CASAPPGLAGSGNEQFF. In DNA, the CDR3 is TGTGCTAGTGCCCCCCCCGGGCTAGCGGGTTCCGGCAATGAGCAGTTCTTC. The chain recombines TRBV12-5 with TRBJ2-5; 8 nucleotides agree with TRBD2. The J call may be wrong; the DNA end is better matched by TRBJ2-1. The CDR3 length is 17 residues. The germline V gene encodes CDR1 LGHNT and CDR2 FRNRAP.

Of note for this clonotype: Given a much more abundant clone one base away, this may be a read error. The chain is built from TRBV25-1 and TRBJ2-3, with D perhaps matching TRBD1 (7 bases). Germline CDR1 is MGHDK and CDR2 is SYGVNS. The germline V and J ends were trimmed by 4 bases and 1 base, with 21 bases remaining between them. This CDR3 is 18 amino acids long. DNA for the CDR3: TGTGCCAGCAGTGGCCCCGGGATTGGCAGGGGGGGCACAGATACGCAGTATTTT. It specifies CASSGPGIGRGGTDTQYF.

The chain links TRBV11-2 to TRBJ2-5; 10 bases map to TRBD2. V lost 4 bases, J lost 5 bases, and 7 bases stayed unmatched. Germline CDR1 reads SGHAT; CDR2 reads FQNNGV. CDR3 length: 15 residues. The CDR3 spells CASSSLAGAGETQYF. The CDR3, as DNA: TGTGCCAGCAGCTCCCTAGCGGGGGCCGGGGAGACCCAGTACTTC.

The chain employs TRBV12-3 or TRBV12-4 and TRBJ1-4, with D perhaps TRBD1 (6 bases). The CDR3 runs to 14 residues. V was pared by 6 bases and J by 1 base, with 9 bases between. For the CDR3, the DNA is TGTGCCAGCAGGCCGGACAGAACTAATGAAAAACTGTTTTTT. It encodes CASRPDRTNEKLFF.

V gene TRBV20-1 combines with J gene TRBJ1-3; D gene unclear. This CDR3 has 12 amino acids. Germline V gene data show CDR1 as DFQATT and CDR2 as SNEGSKA (reference sequence). V was pared by 5 bases and J by 4 bases, with 9 bases between. This CDR3 is CSAGVLGNTIYF. The CDR3 region has the DNA TGCAGTGCTGGGGTCCTCGGAAACACCATATATTTT.

V usage is TRBV28 and J usage is TRBJ1-1; D is unclear. V lost 8 bases to trimming and J lost 10 bases, with 14 bases between them. Looked up from germline, CDR1 is MDHEN and CDR2 is SYDVKM. The CDR3 loop spans 11 amino acids. DNA of the CDR3: TGTGCCAGCGCTAAATCCGGCGGAGCTTTCTTT. Translation: CASAKSGGAFF.

This rearrangement joins TRBV3-1 to TRBJ2-7; no firm D call. The ends were cut back, 2 bases at V and 0 bases at J, with 8 bases in the middle. Germline V gene data show CDR1 as LGHDT and CDR2 as YNNKEL (reference sequence). The CDR3 loop spans 14 amino acids. The CDR3, as DNA: TGTGCCAGCAGCCAACGTTATAGCTCCTACGAGCAGTACTTC. Translated, it gives CASSQRYSSYEQYF.

This clonotype was counted between two and nine times. The J gene is TRBJ2-1, the V gene TRBV29-1; the D is unclear. The CDR3 extends over 9 amino acids. Germline-derived CDR1 and CDR2 are SQVTM and ANQGSEA. CDR3 DNA: TGCTCACCCGTCGTAATTCGGTTCTTC. Translation gives CSPVVIRFF.

The sample holds many counts of this clonotype. The chain employs TRBV5-1 and TRBJ2-5; 9 bases align to TRBD1. V was clipped by 2 bases and J by 5 bases; unmatched bases: 4. CDR1 and CDR2 from the germline V gene are SGHRS and YFSETQ. This CDR3 region has 14 residues. The CDR3 bases are TGCGCCAGCAGCTTAGGGACAGGGTTCGAGACCCAGTACTTC. It yields the protein CASSLGTGFETQYF.

This rearrangement joins TRBV7-3 to TRBJ2-1; 10 bases are shared with TRBD1. J gave up 5 bases and V 4 bases, and 5 bases lay outside the gene matches. The CDR3 runs to 15 residues. The germline V gene has CDR1 SGHTA and CDR2 FQGTGA. CDR3 residues: CASSSTGTGDNEQFF. In DNA, the CDR3 is TGTGCCAGCAGCTCGACCGGGACAGGGGACAATGAGCAGTTCTTC.

This chain links TRBV4-1 with TRBJ2-5; D perhaps matches TRBD1 (6 bases). The closer fit of TRBJ2-1 to the DNA end suggests the J call may be wrong. The CDR3 runs to 16 residues. Germline V CDR1 and CDR2: MGHRA, YSYEKL. The CDR3 coding sequence is TGCGCCAGCAGCCAAGTCCTAACGATACAGGGCAATGAGCAGTTCTTC. It encodes CASSQVLTIQGNEQFF.

The genes are TRBV28 and TRBJ2-3; 8 bases agree with TRBD2. This CDR3 has 15 residues. With V trimmed by 6 bases and J by 0 bases, 5 bases remained unmatched. CDR1 and CDR2 (germline): MDHEN, SYDVKM. The CDR3 DNA reads TGTGCCAGCAGCAACGGCGGGAGGAGCACAGATACGCAGTATTTT. It is translated as CASSNGGRSTDTQYF.

J is TRBJ2-7 and V is TRBV7-2; the D is unclear. CDR1 is SGHTA, CDR2 FQGNSA, per germline. CDR3 length: 11 residues. Trimming shortened V by 5 bases and J by 10 bases, and 12 bases separated the two germline ends. The CDR3 reads CASSLSTSQYF. CDR3 bases: TGTGCCAGCAGCCTCTCGACGTCCCAGTACTTC.

The chain has TRBV20-1 and TRBJ2-5, with D maybe TRBD2 (5 bases). In germline, CDR1 is DFQATT, CDR2 SNEGSKA (reference sequence). This CDR3 comprises 13 residues. V gave up 1 base and J gave up 1 base, with 7 bases separating them. CDR3 bases: TGCAGTGCTAGAGCGGGGTTCCAAGAGACCCAGTACTTC. It codes for CSARAGFQETQYF.

This clonotype was seen just once. J is TRBJ1-4 and V is TRBV7-6; D gene unclear. There are 12 residues in the CDR3. V was pared by 10 bases and J by 4 bases, with 10 bases between. Germline V CDR1 and CDR2: SGHVS, FNYEAQ. The CDR3 bases are TGTGCCACCCGATCAATTAATGAAAAACTGTTTTTT. It is translated as CATRSINEKLFF. Drawing the rest from reference TRBV7-6 and TRBJ1-4, the complete variable domain is GAGVSQSPRYKVTKRGQDVALRCDPISGHVSLYWYRQALGQGPEFLTYFNYEAQQDKSGLPNDRFSAERPEGSISTLTIQRTEQRDSAMYRCATRSINEKLFFGSGTQLSVL.

In this sample, this clonotype turned up a few times. The V call is TRBV28, the J call TRBJ2-4; D gene uncertain. The CDR3 is 14 residues long. The germline V gene encodes CDR1 MDHEN and CDR2 SYDVKM. Trimming left V 6 bases short and J 8 bases short, with 17 bases between. CDR3 DNA sequence: TGTGCCAGCAGCCCACTTGGAAGGTATGACATTCAGTACTTC. It codes for CASSPLGRYDIQYF.

The CDR3 DNA is TGTGCCAGCAGTTTGGTTTCAGCAAAGTACGAGCAGTACTTC. Protein product: CASSLVSAKYEQYF. This sequence joins TRBV27 and TRBJ2-5; no reliable D call. The end of the DNA is better explained by TRBJ2-7, so the J call may be wrong. The germline gives CDR1 MNHEY, CDR2 SMNVEV (reference sequence). CDR3 length equals 14 residues.